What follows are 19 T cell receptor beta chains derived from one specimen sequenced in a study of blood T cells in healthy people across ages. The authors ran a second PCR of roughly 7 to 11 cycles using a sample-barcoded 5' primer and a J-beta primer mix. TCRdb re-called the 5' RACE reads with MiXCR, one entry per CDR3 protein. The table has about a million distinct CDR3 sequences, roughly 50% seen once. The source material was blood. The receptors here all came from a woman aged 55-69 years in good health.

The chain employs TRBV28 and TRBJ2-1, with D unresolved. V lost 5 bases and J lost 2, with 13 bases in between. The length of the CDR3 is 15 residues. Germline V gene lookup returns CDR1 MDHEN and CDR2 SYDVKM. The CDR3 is CASSPLSRAYNEQFF. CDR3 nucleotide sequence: TGTGCCAGCAGTCCTTTGAGTAGAGCCTACAATGAGCAGTTCTTC.

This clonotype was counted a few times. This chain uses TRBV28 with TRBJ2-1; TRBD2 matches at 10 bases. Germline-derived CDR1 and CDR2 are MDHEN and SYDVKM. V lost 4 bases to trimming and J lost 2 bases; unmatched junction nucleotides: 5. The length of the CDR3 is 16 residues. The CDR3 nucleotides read TGTGCCAGCAGTTCACCTACTAGCGGGGCCTACAATGAGCAGTTCTTC. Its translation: CASSSPTSGAYNEQFF.

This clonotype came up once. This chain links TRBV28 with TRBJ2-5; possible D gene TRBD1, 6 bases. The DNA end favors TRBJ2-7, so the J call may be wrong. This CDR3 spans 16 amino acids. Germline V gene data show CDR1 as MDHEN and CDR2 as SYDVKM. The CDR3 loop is CASSELNRERGYEQYF. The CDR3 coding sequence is TGTGCCAGCAGTGAGCTGAACAGGGAAAGGGGGTACGAGCAGTACTTC.

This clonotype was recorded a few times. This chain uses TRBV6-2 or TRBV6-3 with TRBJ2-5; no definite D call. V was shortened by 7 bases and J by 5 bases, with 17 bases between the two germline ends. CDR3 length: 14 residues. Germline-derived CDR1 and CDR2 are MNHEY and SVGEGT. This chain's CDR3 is CASNGRILGETQYF. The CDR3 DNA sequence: TGTGCCAGCAACGGCCGCATCTTGGGGGAGACCCAGTACTTC.

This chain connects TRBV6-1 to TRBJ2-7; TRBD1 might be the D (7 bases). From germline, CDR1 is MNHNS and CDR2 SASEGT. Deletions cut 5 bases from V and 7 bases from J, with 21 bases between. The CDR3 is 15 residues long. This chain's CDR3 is CASSTTSRSRGEQYF. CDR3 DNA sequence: TGTGCCAGCAGTACTACTAGCCGGTCCAGGGGGGAGCAGTACTTC.

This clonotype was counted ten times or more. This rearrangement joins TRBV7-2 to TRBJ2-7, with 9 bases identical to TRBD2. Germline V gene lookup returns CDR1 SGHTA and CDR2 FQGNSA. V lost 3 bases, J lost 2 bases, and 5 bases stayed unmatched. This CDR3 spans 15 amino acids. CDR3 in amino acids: CASSLGLAAAYEQYF. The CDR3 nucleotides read TGTGCCAGCAGCTTGGGACTAGCTGCTGCCTACGAGCAGTACTTC. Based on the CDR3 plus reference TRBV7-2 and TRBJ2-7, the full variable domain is GAGVSQSPSNKVTEKGKDVELRCDPISGHTALYWYRQSLGQGLEFLIYFQGNSAPDKSGLPSDRFSAERTGGSVSTLTIQRTQQEDSAVYLCASSLGLAAAYEQYFGPGTRLTVT.

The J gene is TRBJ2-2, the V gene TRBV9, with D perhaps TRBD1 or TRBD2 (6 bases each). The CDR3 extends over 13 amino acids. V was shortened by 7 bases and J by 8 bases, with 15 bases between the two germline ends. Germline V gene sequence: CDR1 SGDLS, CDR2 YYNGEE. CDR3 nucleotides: TGTGCCAGCGGGGGGCCGGTCGGGGGGGAGCTGTTTTTT. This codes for CASGGPVGGELFF.

The CDR3 protein is CASSRDRGGIQYF. In nucleotides, the CDR3 is TGTGCCAGCAGCCGGGACAGGGGAGGCATTCAGTACTTC. This chain uses TRBV7-2 with TRBJ2-4, with 10 bases identical to TRBD1. CDR3 size: 13 residues. After removal of 5 bases from V and 9 bases from J, the junction contained 4 bases not matched to a gene. Germline V gives CDR1 SGHTA, CDR2 FQGNSA.

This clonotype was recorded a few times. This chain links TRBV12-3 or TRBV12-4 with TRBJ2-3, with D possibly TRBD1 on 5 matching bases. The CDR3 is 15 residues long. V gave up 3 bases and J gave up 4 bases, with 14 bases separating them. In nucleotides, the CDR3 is TGTGCCAGCAGTTTGGTCAGGGCCAACGCAGATACGCAGTATTTT. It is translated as CASSLVRANADTQYF.

The CDR3 protein is CASSQDFRRAAYEQYF. CDR3 nucleotides: TGTGCCAGCAGCCAAGATTTCCGGAGGGCGGCCTACGAGCAGTACTTC. The rearrangement joins TRBV3-1 to TRBJ2-7, with a possible D match to TRBD2 (6 bases). The germline V gene has CDR1 LGHDT and CDR2 YNNKEL (reference sequence). This CDR3 region has 16 residues. V shed 0 bases and J shed 2 bases, with 14 bases lying between them.

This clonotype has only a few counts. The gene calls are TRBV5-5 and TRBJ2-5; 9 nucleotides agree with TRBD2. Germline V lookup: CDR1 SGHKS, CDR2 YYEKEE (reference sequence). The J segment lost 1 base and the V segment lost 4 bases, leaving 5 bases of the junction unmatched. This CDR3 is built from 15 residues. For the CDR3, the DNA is TGTGCCAGCAGCCGTAGCGGGAGCCCCCAAGAGACCCAGTACTTC. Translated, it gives CASSRSGSPQETQYF.

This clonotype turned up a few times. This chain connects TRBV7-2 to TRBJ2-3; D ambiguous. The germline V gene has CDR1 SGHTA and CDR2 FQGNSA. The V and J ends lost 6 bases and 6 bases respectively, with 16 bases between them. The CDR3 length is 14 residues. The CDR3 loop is CASRVFLSEDTQYF. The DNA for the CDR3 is TGTGCCAGCAGGGTGTTCCTCTCCGAGGATACGCAGTATTTT.

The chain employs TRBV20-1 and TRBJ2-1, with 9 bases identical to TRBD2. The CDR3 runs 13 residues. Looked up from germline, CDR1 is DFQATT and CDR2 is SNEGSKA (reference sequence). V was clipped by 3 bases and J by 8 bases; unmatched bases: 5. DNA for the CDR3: TGCAGTGCTAGTAAGGGACTAGCCTATGAGCAGTTCTTC. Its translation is CSASKGLAYEQFF.

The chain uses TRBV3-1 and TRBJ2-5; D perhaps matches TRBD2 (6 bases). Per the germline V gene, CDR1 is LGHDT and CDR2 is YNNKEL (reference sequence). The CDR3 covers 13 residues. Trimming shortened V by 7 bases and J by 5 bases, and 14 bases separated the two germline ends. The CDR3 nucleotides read TGTGCCAGCAACTCGGGAGCCACGGAGACCCAGTACTTC. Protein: CASNSGATETQYF.

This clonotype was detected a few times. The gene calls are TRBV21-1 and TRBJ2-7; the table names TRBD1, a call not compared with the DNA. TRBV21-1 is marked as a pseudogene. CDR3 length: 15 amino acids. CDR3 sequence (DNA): TGTGCCAGCAGCAAAGACAGGCAGAGCTCCTACGAGCAGTACTTC. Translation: CASSKDRQSSYEQYF.

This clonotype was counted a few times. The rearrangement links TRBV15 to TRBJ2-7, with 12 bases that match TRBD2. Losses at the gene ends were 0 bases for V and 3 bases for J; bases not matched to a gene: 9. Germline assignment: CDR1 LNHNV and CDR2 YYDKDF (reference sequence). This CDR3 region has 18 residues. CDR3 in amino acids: CATSREPILAGGLYEQYF. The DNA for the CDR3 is TGTGCCACCAGCAGAGAACCCATCCTAGCGGGAGGGCTCTACGAGCAGTACTTC.

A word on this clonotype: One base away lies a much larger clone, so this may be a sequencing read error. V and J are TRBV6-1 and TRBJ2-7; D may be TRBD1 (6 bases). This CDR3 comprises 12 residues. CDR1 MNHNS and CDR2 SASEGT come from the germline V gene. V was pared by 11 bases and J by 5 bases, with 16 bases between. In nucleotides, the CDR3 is TGTGCCGGCCGGAGGACAGTTGACGAGCAGTACTTC. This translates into CAGRRTVDEQYF.

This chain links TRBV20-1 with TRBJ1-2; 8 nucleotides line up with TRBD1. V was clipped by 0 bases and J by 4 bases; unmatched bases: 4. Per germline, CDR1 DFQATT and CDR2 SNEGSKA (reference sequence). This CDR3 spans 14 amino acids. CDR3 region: CSARDGQGAYGYTF. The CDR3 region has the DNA TGCAGTGCTAGAGATGGACAGGGCGCCTATGGCTACACCTTC.

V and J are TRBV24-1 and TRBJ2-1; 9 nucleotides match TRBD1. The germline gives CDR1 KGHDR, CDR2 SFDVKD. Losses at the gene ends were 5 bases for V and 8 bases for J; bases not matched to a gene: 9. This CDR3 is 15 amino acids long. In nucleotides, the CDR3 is TGTGCCACCAGTGTCGCCGGGACAGGGTATGATGAGCAGTTCTTC. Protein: CATSVAGTGYDEQFF.